This TCR beta chain was retrieved from a study of blood T cells in healthy people across ages. The second PCR ran roughly 7 to 11 cycles with a sample-barcoded 5' primer and J-beta primers. MiXCR was run by TCRdb on the 5' RACE reads, yielding one entry per CDR3 protein. The sample includes 800,000 to 950,000 distinct CDR3 sequences, 25% to 30% seen only once; the top ten take approximately 10%. The sample also formed part of further work on T cells of mothers and their children. Per that study: Thymic selection, a shaping force on TCR recombination output, acts similarly in related and unrelated pairs.

The sequence was obtained from a middle-aged woman in good health. The source material was blood.

As DNA, the CDR3 is TGTGCCAGCAGCCAGGGGGTAGGGACTCGGAACGAGCAGTTCTTC. Translating gives CASSQGVGTRNEQFF. The chain joins TRBV3-1 to TRBJ2-1; possibly TRBD2 for D (6 bases). V lost 3 bases, J lost 10 bases, and 19 bases lay in between. CDR1 and CDR2 from the germline V gene are LGHDT and YNNKEL (reference sequence). The CDR3 runs 15 residues.